The rows below give T cell receptor beta chains drawn from one sample of a study of T cell repertoires in aging, cancer and after chemotherapy. One entry per CDR3 protein results from TCRdb running MiXCR on the multiplex PCR reads. The data hold some 6,000 distinct CDR3 sequences, with 20% to 25% observed a single time. Sequencing used blood. The receptors derive from a human donor in good health. CDR3s include the opening cysteine and the closing phenylalanine or tryptophan. Clone size is shown for a subset of rows, as once, few, many or a class of expanded clone.

TRBJ1-3,few,TRBV25-1,CASTQAGHPTAATIYF
TRBJ1-2,medium-sized,TRBV19,CASSITTGSNYGYTF
TRBJ2-1,medium-sized,TRBV6-2/TRBV6-3,CASSYPGLAAHNEQFF
TRBJ1-6,-,TRBV25-1,CASSDTDRNSPLHF
TRBJ1-3,medium-sized,TRBV6-1,CASSGGRGRSGNTIYF
TRBJ1-1,medium-sized,TRBV20-1,CSATNRERGPMNTEAFF
TRBJ2-1,-,TRBV11-1,CASSLELWNEQFF
TRBJ2-1,medium-sized,TRBV20-1,CSAGVSSYNEQFF
TRBJ1-2,medium-sized,TRBV5-8,CASSLHGNYGYTF
TRBJ2-2,medium-sized,TRBV6-1,CASSEVLFFSTGELFF
TRBJ1-3,medium-sized,TRBV19,CASNLGGHLSGNTIYF
TRBJ2-2,medium-sized,TRBV7-6,CASSPGTGGALGELFF
TRBJ1-1,medium-sized,TRBV18,CASSRQNTNTEAFF
TRBJ2-2,medium-sized,TRBV6-1,CASSVNFGGLLNTGELFF
TRBJ2-3,medium-sized,TRBV6-5,CASSLMGSPTDTQYF
TRBJ2-4,few,TRBV28,CASSRDVDIQYF
TRBJ2-1,-,TRBV27,CASSSISGEGGSYNEQFF
TRBJ1-1,few,TRBV4-1,CASKQPGAVNTEAFF
TRBJ2-5,medium-sized,TRBV20-1,CSARDEGGGAVYQETQYF
TRBJ1-2,medium-sized,TRBV10-3,CAISKDRPRGYTF
TRBJ1-5,-,TRBV20-1,CSAAQGAPGNQPQHF
TRBJ1-1,medium-sized,TRBV12-3/TRBV12-4,CASSSSPGQGRPEAFF
TRBJ1-1,medium-sized,TRBV20-1,CSARVPHFAEAFF
TRBJ2-2,medium-sized,TRBV6-5,CASSYGSGWSSGELFF
TRBJ1-1,medium-sized,TRBV19,CASSPPAGVPTEAFF
TRBJ2-1,few,TRBV25-1,CASSESGSSYNEQFF
TRBJ1-6,medium-sized,TRBV6-5,CASSYDAQPNSPLHF
TRBJ2-7,medium-sized,TRBV6-6,CASSYVGGYVNEQYF
TRBJ2-2,medium-sized,TRBV20-1,CSPLAPANTGELFF
TRBJ1-5,few,TRBV20-1,CSARDVRGQIDQPQHF
TRBJ1-3,medium-sized,TRBV6-5,CASSYSSLFSGNTIYF
TRBJ1-2,medium-sized,TRBV6-6,CASSYDRTDYGYTF
TRBJ2-2,medium-sized,TRBV12-3/TRBV12-4,CASPGLRTGELFF
TRBJ1-2,medium-sized,TRBV7-2,CASSLSEGVRGYTF
TRBJ2-3,medium-sized,TRBV6-5,CASKGLVATDTQYF
TRBJ1-1,medium-sized,TRBV7-6,CASSLEYGGWNTEAFF
TRBJ2-5,-,TRBV20-1,CSATRLAGGPLQETQYF
TRBJ2-3,-,TRBV6-5,CASSRDSTDTQYF
TRBJ2-1,medium-sized,TRBV27,CASRGLAHNEQFF
TRBJ2-1,many,TRBV6-4,CASSDTRTGNEQFF
TRBJ2-1,medium-sized,TRBV4-1,CASSQVGLAGDRPEQFF
TRBJ2-1,-,TRBV20-1,CSARAWGASGSNEQFF
TRBJ1-4,medium-sized,TRBV27,CASSKYGATNEKLFF
TRBJ1-2,-,TRBV19,CASSSPGTGNGYTF
TRBJ2-7,medium-sized,TRBV7-9,CASSKDSPNEQYF
TRBJ2-1,few,TRBV12-3/TRBV12-4,CASTAGGGDEQFF
TRBJ2-7,medium-sized,TRBV11-2,CASSLAPNTYEQYF
TRBJ1-1,medium-sized,TRBV19,CASSLSGTGATEAFF
TRBJ1-5,-,TRBV9,CASSVDGFRNQPQHF
TRBJ2-1,-,TRBV12-3/TRBV12-4,CASGLPGSRQFF
TRBJ1-5,medium-sized,TRBV27,CASSLRQGGQPQHF
TRBJ2-5,medium-sized,TRBV6-5,CASSYLATDQETQYF
-,-,TRBV27,CASSPTSTRGYSNQPQYF
TRBJ2-2,-,TRBV3-1,CASTTPGGEGTGELFF